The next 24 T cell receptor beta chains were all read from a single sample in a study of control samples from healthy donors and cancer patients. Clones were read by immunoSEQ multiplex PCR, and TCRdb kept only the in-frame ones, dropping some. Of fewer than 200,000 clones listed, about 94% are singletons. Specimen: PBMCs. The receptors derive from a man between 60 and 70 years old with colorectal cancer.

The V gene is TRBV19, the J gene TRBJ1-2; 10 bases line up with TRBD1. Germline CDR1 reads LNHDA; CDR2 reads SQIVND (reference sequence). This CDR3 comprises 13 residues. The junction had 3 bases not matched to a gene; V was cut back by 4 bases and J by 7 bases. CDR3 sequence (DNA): TGTGCCAGTAGTAGGGGACAGGGGATTGGCTACACCTTC. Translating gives CASSRGQGIGYTF.

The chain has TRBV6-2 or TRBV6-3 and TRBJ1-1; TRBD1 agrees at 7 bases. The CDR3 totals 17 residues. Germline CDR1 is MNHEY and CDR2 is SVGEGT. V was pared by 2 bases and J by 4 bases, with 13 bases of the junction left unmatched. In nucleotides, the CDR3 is TGTGCCAGCAGTTACGGGATCGTAGGGGGCCGGGGCACTGAAGCTTTCTTT. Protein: CASSYGIVGGRGTEAFF.

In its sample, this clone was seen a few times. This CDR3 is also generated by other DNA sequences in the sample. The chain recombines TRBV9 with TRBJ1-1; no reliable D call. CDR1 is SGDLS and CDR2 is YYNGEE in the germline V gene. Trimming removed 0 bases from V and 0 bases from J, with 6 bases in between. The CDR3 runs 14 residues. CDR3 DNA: TGTGCCAGCAGCGTAGGGCAGATGAACACTGAAGCTTTCTTT. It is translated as CASSVGQMNTEAFF. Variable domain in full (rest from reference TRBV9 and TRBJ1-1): DSGVTQTPKHLITATGQRVTLRCSPRSGDLSVYWYQQSLDQGLQFLIQYYNGEERAKGNILERFSAQQFPDLHSELNLSSLELGDSALYFCASSVGQMNTEAFFGQGTRLTVV.

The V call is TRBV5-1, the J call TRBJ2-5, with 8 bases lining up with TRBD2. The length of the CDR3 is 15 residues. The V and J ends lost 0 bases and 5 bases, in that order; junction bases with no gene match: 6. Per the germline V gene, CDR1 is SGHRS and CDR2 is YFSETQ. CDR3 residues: CASSLAPGGPETQYF. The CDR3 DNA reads TGCGCCAGCAGCTTGGCCCCGGGGGGGCCGGAGACCCAGTACTTC.

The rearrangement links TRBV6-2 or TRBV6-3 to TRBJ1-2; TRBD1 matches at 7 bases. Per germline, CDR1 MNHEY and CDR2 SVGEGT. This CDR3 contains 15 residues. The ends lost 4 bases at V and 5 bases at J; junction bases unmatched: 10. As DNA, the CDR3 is TGTGCCAGCAGTTTCGAAGTACAGGGGACGTATGGCTACACCTTC. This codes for CASSFEVQGTYGYTF.

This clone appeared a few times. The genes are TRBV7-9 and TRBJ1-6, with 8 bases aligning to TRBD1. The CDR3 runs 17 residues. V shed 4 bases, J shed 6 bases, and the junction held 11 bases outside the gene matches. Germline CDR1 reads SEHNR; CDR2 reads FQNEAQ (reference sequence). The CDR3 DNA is TGTGCCAGCAGCTCCTCCGGGACAGGCCATTTTAATTCACCCCTCCACTTT. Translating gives CASSSSGTGHFNSPLHF.

CDR3 amino acids: CASSLDVGSQYF. The CDR3 DNA reads TGTGCCAGCAGCCTAGACGTTGGTTCGCAGTACTTC. V usage is TRBV7-2 and J usage is TRBJ2-7; D unclear. This CDR3 region has 12 residues. Trimming pared 5 bases from V and 9 bases from J, leaving 14 bases between. The germline V gene encodes CDR1 SGHTA and CDR2 FQGNSA.

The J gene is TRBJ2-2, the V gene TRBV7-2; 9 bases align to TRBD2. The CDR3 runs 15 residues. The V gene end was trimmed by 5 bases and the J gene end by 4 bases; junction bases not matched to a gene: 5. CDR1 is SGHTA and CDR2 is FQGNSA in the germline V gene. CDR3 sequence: CASSARSGGTGELFF. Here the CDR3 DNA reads TGTGCCAGCAGCGCCCGTAGCGGGGGCACCGGGGAGCTGTTTTTT.

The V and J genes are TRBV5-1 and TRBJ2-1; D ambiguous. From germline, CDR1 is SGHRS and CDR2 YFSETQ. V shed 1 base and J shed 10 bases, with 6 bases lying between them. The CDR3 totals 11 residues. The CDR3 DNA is TGCGCCAGCAGCTTGTTAGGGGAGCAGTTCTTC. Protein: CASSLLGEQFF. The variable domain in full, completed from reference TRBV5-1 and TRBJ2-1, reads KAGVTQTPRYLIKTRGQQVTLSCSPISGHRSVSWYQQTPGQGLQFLFEYFSETQRNKGNFPGRFSGRQFSNSRSEMNVSTLELGDSALYLCASSLLGEQFFGPGTRLTVL.

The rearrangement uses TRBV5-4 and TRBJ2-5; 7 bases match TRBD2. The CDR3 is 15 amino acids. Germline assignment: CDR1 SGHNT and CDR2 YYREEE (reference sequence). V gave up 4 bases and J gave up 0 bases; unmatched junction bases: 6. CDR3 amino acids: CASSPQAGYQETQYF. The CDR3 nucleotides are TGTGCCAGCAGCCCACAAGCGGGGTACCAAGAGACCCAGTACTTC.

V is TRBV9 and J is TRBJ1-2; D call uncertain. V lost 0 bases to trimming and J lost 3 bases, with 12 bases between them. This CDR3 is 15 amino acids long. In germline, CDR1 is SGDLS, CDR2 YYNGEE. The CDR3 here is CASSVEATPYYGYTF. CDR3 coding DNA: TGTGCCAGCAGCGTAGAGGCGACACCTTACTATGGCTACACCTTC. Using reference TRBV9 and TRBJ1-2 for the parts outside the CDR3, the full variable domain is DSGVTQTPKHLITATGQRVTLRCSPRSGDLSVYWYQQSLDQGLQFLIQYYNGEERAKGNILERFSAQQFPDLHSELNLSSLELGDSALYFCASSVEATPYYGYTFGSGTRLTVV.

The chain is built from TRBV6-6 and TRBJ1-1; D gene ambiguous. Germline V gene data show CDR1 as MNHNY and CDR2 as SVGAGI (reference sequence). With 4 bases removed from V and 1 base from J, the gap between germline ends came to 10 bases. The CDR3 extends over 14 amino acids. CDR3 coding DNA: TGTGCCAGCAGTTGGACGGATAAGAACACTGAAGCTTTCTTT. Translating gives CASSWTDKNTEAFF.

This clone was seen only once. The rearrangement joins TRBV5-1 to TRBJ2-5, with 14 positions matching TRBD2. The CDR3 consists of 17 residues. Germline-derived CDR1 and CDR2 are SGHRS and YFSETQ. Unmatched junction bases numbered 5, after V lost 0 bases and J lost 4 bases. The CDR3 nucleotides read TGCGCCAGCAGCTTGGGACTAGCGGGGGGGCTGGGAGAGACCCAGTACTTC. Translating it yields CASSLGLAGGLGETQYF.

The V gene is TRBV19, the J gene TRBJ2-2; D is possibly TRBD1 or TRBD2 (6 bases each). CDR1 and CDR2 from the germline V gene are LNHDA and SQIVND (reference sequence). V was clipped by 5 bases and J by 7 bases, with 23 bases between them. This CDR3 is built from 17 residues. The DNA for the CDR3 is TGTGCCAGTAGTCGCCAGTCCGGGGGCGGATTAGACGGGGAGCTGTTTTTT. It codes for CASSRQSGGGLDGELFF.

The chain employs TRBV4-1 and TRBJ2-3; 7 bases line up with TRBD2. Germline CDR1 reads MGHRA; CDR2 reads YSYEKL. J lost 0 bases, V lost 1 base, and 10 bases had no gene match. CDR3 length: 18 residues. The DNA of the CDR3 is TGCGCCAGCAGCCAAGCCTTTCTGGCGGGGGATAGCACAGATACGCAGTATTTT. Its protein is CASSQAFLAGDSTDTQYF.

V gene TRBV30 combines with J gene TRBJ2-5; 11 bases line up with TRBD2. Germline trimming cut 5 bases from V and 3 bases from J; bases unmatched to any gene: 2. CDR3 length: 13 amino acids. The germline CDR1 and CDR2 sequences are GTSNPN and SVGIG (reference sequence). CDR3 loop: CAWGGLAEETQYF. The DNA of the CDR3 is TGTGCCTGGGGGGGACTAGCGGAAGAGACCCAGTACTTC. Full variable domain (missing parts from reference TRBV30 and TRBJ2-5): SQTIHQWPATLVQPVGSPLSLECTVEGTSNPNLYWYRQAAGRGLQLLFYSVGIGQISSEVPQNLSASRPQDRQFILSSKKLLLSDSGFYLCAWGGLAEETQYFGPGTRLLVL.

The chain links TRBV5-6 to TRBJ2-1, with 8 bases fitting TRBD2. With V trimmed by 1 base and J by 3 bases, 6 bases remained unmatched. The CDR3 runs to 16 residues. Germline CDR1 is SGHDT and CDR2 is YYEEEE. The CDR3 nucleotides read TGTGCCAGCAGCTTGAATAGCGGGGCCCACTACAATGAGCAGTTCTTC. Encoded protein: CASSLNSGAHYNEQFF.

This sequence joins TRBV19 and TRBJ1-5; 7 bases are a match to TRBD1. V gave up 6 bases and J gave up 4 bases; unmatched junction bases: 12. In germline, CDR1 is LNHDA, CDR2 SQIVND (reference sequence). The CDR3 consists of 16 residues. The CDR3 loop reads CASSDRAGATNQPQHF. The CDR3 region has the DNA TGTGCCAGTAGCGACAGGGCGGGGGCCACAAATCAGCCCCAGCATTTT.

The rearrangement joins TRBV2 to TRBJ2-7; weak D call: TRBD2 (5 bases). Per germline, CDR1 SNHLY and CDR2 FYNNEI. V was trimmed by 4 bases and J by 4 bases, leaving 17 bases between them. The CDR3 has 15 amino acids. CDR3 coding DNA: TGTGCCAGCAGTGGGACTCCGAAATCTTTTTACGAGCAGTACTTC. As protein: CASSGTPKSFYEQYF.

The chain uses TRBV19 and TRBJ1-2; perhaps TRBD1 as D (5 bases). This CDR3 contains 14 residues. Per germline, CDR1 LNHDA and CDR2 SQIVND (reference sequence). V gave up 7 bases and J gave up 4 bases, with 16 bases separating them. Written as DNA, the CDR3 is TGTGCCAGTACCCTCGCCGGGACGGGCTATGGCTACACCTTC. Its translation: CASTLAGTGYGYTF.

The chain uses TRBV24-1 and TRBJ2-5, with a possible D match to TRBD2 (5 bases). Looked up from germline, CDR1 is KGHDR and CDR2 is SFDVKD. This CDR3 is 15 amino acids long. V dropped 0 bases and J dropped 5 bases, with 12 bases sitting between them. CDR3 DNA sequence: TGTGCCACCAGTGATTTGAGCCGGGGTCGGGAGACCCAGTACTTC. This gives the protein CATSDLSRGRETQYF.

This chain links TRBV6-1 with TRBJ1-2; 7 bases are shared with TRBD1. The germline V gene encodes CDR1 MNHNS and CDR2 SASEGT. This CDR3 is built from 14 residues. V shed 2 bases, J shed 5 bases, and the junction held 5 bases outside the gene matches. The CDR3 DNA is TGTGCCAGCAGTGAACAGGGGGGTGGGTATGGCTACACCTTC. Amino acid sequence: CASSEQGGGYGYTF.

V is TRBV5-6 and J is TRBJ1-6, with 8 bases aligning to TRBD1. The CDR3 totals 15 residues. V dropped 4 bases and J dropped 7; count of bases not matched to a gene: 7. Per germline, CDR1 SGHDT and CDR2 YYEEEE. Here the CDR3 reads CASSRQGMGNSPLHF. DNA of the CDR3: TGTGCCAGCAGCAGACAGGGGATGGGCAATTCACCCCTCCACTTT. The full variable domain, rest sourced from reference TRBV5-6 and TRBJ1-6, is DAGVTQSPTHLIKTRGQQVTLRCSPKSGHDTVSWYQQALGQGPQFIFQYYEEEERQRGNFPDRFSGHQFPNYSSELNVNALLLGDSALYLCASSRQGMGNSPLHFGNGTRLTVT.

CDR3 DNA: TGTGCCAGTAGTTTTACGACAGGGGTAAGCAATCAGCCCCAGCATTTT. Its translation: CASSFTTGVSNQPQHF. The rearrangement uses TRBV19 and TRBJ1-5; 8 nucleotides align to TRBD1. The germline V gene has CDR1 LNHDA and CDR2 SQIVND (reference sequence). CDR3 size: 16 residues. With V trimmed by 5 bases and J by 1 base, 7 bases remained unmatched.